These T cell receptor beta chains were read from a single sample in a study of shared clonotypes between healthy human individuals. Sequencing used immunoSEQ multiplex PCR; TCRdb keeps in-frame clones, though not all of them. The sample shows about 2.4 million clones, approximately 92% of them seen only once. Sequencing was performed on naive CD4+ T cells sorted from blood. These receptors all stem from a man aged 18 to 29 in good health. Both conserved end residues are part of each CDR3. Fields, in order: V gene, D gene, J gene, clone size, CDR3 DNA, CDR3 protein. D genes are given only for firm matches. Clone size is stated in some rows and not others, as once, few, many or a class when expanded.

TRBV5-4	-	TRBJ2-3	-	TGTGCCAGCAGCTACTCTAGCGCTCTCACAGATACGCAGTATTTT	CASSYSSALTDTQYF
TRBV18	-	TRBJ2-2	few	TGTGCCAGCTCAACGTCCACGAACACCGGGGAGCTGTTTTTT	CASSTSTNTGELFF
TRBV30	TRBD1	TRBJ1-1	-	TGTGCCTGGAGTGCAATAAGGGGGACAGCCACTTCGAACACTGAAGCTTTCTTT	CAWSAIRGTATSNTEAFF
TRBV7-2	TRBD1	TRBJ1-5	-	TGTGCCAGCAGCTCCGCCGGGACAGGGGAAAATCAGCCCCAGCATTTT	CASSSAGTGENQPQHF
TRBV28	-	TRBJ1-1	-	TGTGCCAGCGGGGCCTCGCCGGGGAACACTGAAGCTTTCTTT	CASGASPGNTEAFF
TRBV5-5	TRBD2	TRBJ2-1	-	TGTGCCAGCAGCAACCGCCTTAGCGGGAGGGAAAACAATGAGCAGTTCTTC	CASSNRLSGRENNEQFF
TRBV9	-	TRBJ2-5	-	TGTGCCAGCAGCGTCTATGGGGGGCCTCTTGTATCCGAGACCCAGTACTTC	CASSVYGGPLVSETQYF
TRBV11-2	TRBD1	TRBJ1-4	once	TGTGCCAGCAGCTTAGGTAGGAGCGAGACAGGGAATGAAAAACTGTTTTTT	CASSLGRSETGNEKLFF
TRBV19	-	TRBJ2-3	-	TGTGCCAGTAGTATTGGAGATACAAGCACAGATACGCAGTATTTT	CASSIGDTSTDTQYF
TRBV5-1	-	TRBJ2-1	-	TGCGCCAGCAGCTTGGTACGGGGGGCCGGGTTTGATGAGCAGTTCTTC	CASSLVRGAGFDEQFF
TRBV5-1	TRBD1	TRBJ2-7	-	TGCGCCAGCAGCTCAGGACAGGGGTTTCACGAGCAGTACTTC	CASSSGQGFHEQYF
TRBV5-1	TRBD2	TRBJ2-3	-	TGCGCCAGCAGCTGGGTCACTAGCGGGACCACAGATACGCAGTATTTT	CASSWVTSGTTDTQYF
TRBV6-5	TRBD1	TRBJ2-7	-	TGTGCCAGCAGGGGACAGGGCGAGCAGTACTTC	CASRGQGEQYF
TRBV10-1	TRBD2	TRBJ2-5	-	TGCGCCAGCAGTGAGTTAACTAGCGGGATGGGGACCCAGTACTTC	CASSELTSGMGTQYF
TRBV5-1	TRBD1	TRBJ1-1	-	TGCGCCAGCAGGCGGGACAGGATGAACACTGAAGCTTTCTTT	CASRRDRMNTEAFF
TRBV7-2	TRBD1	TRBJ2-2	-	TGTGCCAGCAACACAGGGGAGAGGCGCACCGGGGAGCTGTTTTTT	CASNTGERRTGELFF
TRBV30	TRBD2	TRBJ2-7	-	TGTGCCTGGAGTTCCGGGACTAGCGGACAGAGCTCCTACGAGCAGTACTTC	CAWSSGTSGQSSYEQYF
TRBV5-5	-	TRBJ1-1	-	TGTGCCAGCAGCTTACTAGAGGGAGCTTTCTTT	CASSLLEGAFF
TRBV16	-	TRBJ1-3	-	TGTGCCAGCAGCCCCGCTGGGACTGACCACTCTGGAAACACCATATATTTT	CASSPAGTDHSGNTIYF